The rows below give T cell receptor beta chains drawn from one sample of a study of spatial heterogeneity in lung cancer. TCRdb passed the 5' RACE reads through MiXCR, listing each CDR3 protein once. The data hold about 13,000 distinct CDR3 sequences, with around 5.8% observed a single time. The starting material was lung tumor tissue, obtained at surgery. The receptors stem from a female donor with early-stage non-small cell lung cancer. Both conserved end residues are part of each CDR3. The D gene is left open where the match is weak. Clone size, where shown, is once, few, many, or a class for clones that have expanded.

J gene,clone size,D gene,V gene,CDR3 length,CDR3 DNA,CDR3 protein
TRBJ1-5,many,NA,TRBV6-5,14,TGTGCCAGCAACAGAGGGGTTGTTGATCAGCCCCAGCATTTT,CASNRGVVDQPQHF
TRBJ1-5,medium-sized,NA,TRBV7-8,15,TGTGCCAGCAGCCCCGGGAGGGAATGGCCCCGGCCCCAGCATTTT,CASSPGREWPRPQHF
TRBJ2-3,many,TRBD2,TRBV10-2,15,TGCGCCAGCACGTCCCTGCGGGGGATCTCAGATACGCAGTATTTT,CASTSLRGISDTQYF
TRBJ2-2,medium-sized,TRBD1,TRBV12-3/TRBV12-4,14,TGTGCCAGTTCCCTACAGGGGAAGGGCGGGGAGCTGTTTTTT,CASSLQGKGGELFF
TRBJ2-3,many,TRBD2,TRBV5-1,14,TGCGCCAGCAGCCCGGGACTAGCCACAGATACGCAGTATTTT,CASSPGLATDTQYF
TRBJ2-3,many,NA,TRBV13,15,TGTGCCAGCAGCTCCCGAGGGACCGGCACAGATACGCAGTATTTT,CASSSRGTGTDTQYF
TRBJ2-2,many,TRBD1,TRBV29-1,14,TGCAGCGTCACAGGGGATCCGAACACCGGGGAGCTGTTTTTT,CSVTGDPNTGELFF
TRBJ2-2,NA,NA,TRBV2,15,TGTGCCAGCAGTTTCGGCGGGGCTGGCACCGGGGAGCTGTTTTTT,CASSFGGAGTGELFF
TRBJ1-1,medium-sized,NA,TRBV20-1,13,TGCAGTGCCCCTCGGGGCCACGGTGGTGAAGCTTTCTTT,CSAPRGHGGEAFF
TRBJ2-1,many,NA,TRBV5-6,15,TGTGCCAGCAGCGCCCAGGGTAGGGGAAGTCATGAGCAGTTCTTC,CASSAQGRGSHEQFF
TRBJ2-1,medium-sized,NA,TRBV6-2/TRBV6-3,12,TGTGCCAGCACCCACGGAGGTGGGGAGCAGTTCTTC,CASTHGGGEQFF
TRBJ2-2,NA,NA,TRBV7-6,14,TGTGCCAGCAGCCAAGGACTGAACACCGGGGAGCTGTTTTTT,CASSQGLNTGELFF
TRBJ1-2,many,NA,TRBV3-1,14,TGTGCCAGCAGCCAATACTCCGCTAACTATGGCTACACCTTC,CASSQYSANYGYTF
TRBJ2-1,once,NA,TRBV5-4,16,TGTGCCAGCAGCCCGTCCAGGGGCCCCTCCTACAATGAGCAGTTCTTC,CASSPSRGPSYNEQFF
TRBJ1-1,NA,NA,TRBV23-1,16,TGCGCCAGCAGTAACTCCTGCGGGGGGAGGACGACTGAAGCTTTCTTT,CASSNSCGGRTTEAFF
TRBJ2-2,many,NA,TRBV6-6,15,TGTGCCAGCAGCCTCCGTGGGCCCCTCACCGGGGAGCTGTTTTTT,CASSLRGPLTGELFF
TRBJ1-2,many,NA,TRBV14,13,TGTGCCAGCAGCCAAGCAGGGAGATATGGCTACACCTTC,CASSQAGRYGYTF
TRBJ2-7,medium-sized,NA,TRBV20-1,12,TGCAGTGCTAGGGTTCAAGCTGGCGAGCAGTACTTC,CSARVQAGEQYF
TRBJ1-1,many,NA,TRBV7-9,17,TGTGCCAGCAGACATAATCCGGCGGGCCCCAGGAGCACTGAAGCTTTCTTT,CASRHNPAGPRSTEAFF
TRBJ2-1,NA,NA,TRBV15,12,TGTGCCACCAGCAGATCTTGGTATGAGCAGTTCTTC,CATSRSWYEQFF
TRBJ1-1,NA,NA,TRBV14,13,TGTGCCAGCAGCCAACCCGACGTGGCTGAAGCTTTCTTT,CASSQPDVAEAFF
TRBJ2-2,many,NA,TRBV6-2/TRBV6-3,13,TGTGCCAGCGCGCGGGGTCGGACCGGGGAGCTGTTTTTT,CASARGRTGELFF
TRBJ2-3,many,NA,TRBV10-3,12,TGTGCCATCATGGGGGCTCCGGATACGCAGTATTTT,CAIMGAPDTQYF
TRBJ2-1,many,NA,TRBV20-1,13,TGCAGTGCTAGCGGGGGTACCTACAATGAGCAGTTCTTC,CSASGGTYNEQFF
TRBJ1-2,many,NA,TRBV20-1,15,TGCAGTGCTAGTGTGGGGGGGAATCTGCGCTATGGCTACACCTTC,CSASVGGNLRYGYTF
TRBJ2-2,many,NA,TRBV4-3,14,TGCGCCAGCAGCCAAGTCTGGGGAACCGGGGAGCTGTTTTTT,CASSQVWGTGELFF
TRBJ2-2,many,NA,TRBV12-3/TRBV12-4,12,TGTGCCAGTTTTATGGGCCCCGGGGAGCTGTTTTTT,CASFMGPGELFF
TRBJ2-7,many,NA,TRBV6-6,13,TGTGCCAGCAGTTACGGGTCGTTTTACGAGCAGTACTTC,CASSYGSFYEQYF
TRBJ2-7,many,NA,TRBV12-3/TRBV12-4,12,TGTGCCAGCAGCTCCAGGGTATACGAGCAGTACTTC,CASSSRVYEQYF
TRBJ1-2,medium-sized,NA,TRBV5-5,15,TGTGCCAGCAGATCACCAGGGGCAGGGGACTATGGCTACACCTTC,CASRSPGAGDYGYTF
TRBJ1-5,many,NA,TRBV30,13,TGTGCCTGGAGTGTAACAGACGATCAGCCCCAGCATTTT,CAWSVTDDQPQHF
TRBJ2-1,many,NA,TRBV12-3/TRBV12-4,12,TGTGCCAGCAGTTCTACGAATGATGAGCAGTTCTTC,CASSSTNDEQFF
TRBJ1-2,many,TRBD1,TRBV20-1,11,TGCAGTGCTCGACAGGGGGTTGGCTACACCTTC,CSARQGVGYTF
TRBJ2-2,many,NA,TRBV7-3,13,TGTGCCAGCAGCTTAAAGAACACCGGGGAGCTGTTTTTT,CASSLKNTGELFF
TRBJ1-1,many,NA,TRBV7-9,13,TGTGCCAGCAAAATCACAGGAAGGACTGAAGCTTTCTTT,CASKITGRTEAFF
TRBJ2-3,many,NA,TRBV24-1,15,TGTGCCACCAGTGATCCGACAGGGAGGACAGATACGCAGTATTTT,CATSDPTGRTDTQYF
TRBJ1-3,many,NA,TRBV30,15,TGTGCCTGGAGTGTAGAGTGGATCCCTGGAAACACCATATATTTT,CAWSVEWIPGNTIYF
TRBJ1-1,medium-sized,NA,TRBV30,11,TGTGCCTGGAGTATCTACACTGAAGCTTTCTTT,CAWSIYTEAFF
TRBJ2-3,many,NA,TRBV10-3,16,TGTGCCATCAGTGAGTCGGCCAGGGGAGCCACAGATACGCAGTATTTT,CAISESARGATDTQYF
TRBJ2-7,medium-sized,NA,TRBV23-1,16,TGCGCCAGCAGTCAAGAGGGCAGAACAAGAACCTACGAGCAGTACTTC,CASSQEGRTRTYEQYF
TRBJ2-7,many,TRBD1,TRBV7-9,15,TGTGCCAGCAGCTTAATTGGGACAGGGAAGGACGAGCAGTACTTC,CASSLIGTGKDEQYF
TRBJ2-5,many,NA,TRBV20-1,13,TGCAGTGCTAGTTCTGGGGATCTAAAGACCCAGTACTTC,CSASSGDLKTQYF
TRBJ2-1,many,NA,TRBV3-1,15,TGTGCCAGCAGCCAAGATTACGGGGAATGGAATGAGCAGTTCTTC,CASSQDYGEWNEQFF
TRBJ2-1,many,NA,TRBV7-3,15,TGTGCCAGCAGCTCCCTCCCGGGGTCCGGGAATGAGCAGTTCTTC,CASSSLPGSGNEQFF
TRBJ1-1,many,NA,TRBV5-5,14,TGTGCCAGCAGCCGCGGCTCCAGAAACACTGAAGCTTTCTTT,CASSRGSRNTEAFF
TRBJ1-1,many,NA,TRBV27,13,TGTGCCAGCAGTCCACCCCGACCGGCTGAAGCTTTCTTT,CASSPPRPAEAFF
TRBJ2-5,many,NA,TRBV7-8,14,TGTGCCAGCAGCTTAAAGGGCCGTCAAGAGACCCAGTACTTC,CASSLKGRQETQYF
TRBJ1-5,many,NA,TRBV12-3/TRBV12-4,12,TGTGCCAGCAGTTTTAGCACTCAGCCCCAGCATTTT,CASSFSTQPQHF